A single TCR beta chain is shown here with its context. No antigen is known for it. Trimming removed 11 bases from V and 7 bases from J; junction bases left unmatched: 8. Per germline, CDR1 MNHEY and CDR2 SMNVEV (reference sequence). The CDR3 is 14 residues long. Diagnosis relied on clinical symptoms, serum thyroxine and TRAb, thyroid ultrasound and orbital computed tomography. The source of the sample is a study of T cells in Graves' hyperthyroidism and ophthalmopathy. Points from the study as a whole: Most clonotypes expanded in thyroid above 0.001 were likewise present in blood. A 13 V-J model separated ophthalmopathy from stable hyperthyroidism.

The investigators amplified TCR beta CDR3 regions from RNA transcripts. Using the HTBI primer set, a first-round RT-PCR was run on the TCR CDR3. In TCRdb, the multiplex PCR reads were re-called with MiXCR into one record per CDR3 protein. The sample yields around 350,000 distinct CDR3 sequences, less than 20% seen once. The chain recombines TRBV27 with TRBJ2-3, with 14 bases identical to TRBD2. The sample taken for sequencing was blood. The sequence came from a woman under 30 with Graves' hyperthyroidism that later progressed to Graves' ophthalmopathy. DNA of the CDR3: TGTGCCGCTTCCGGGACTAGCGGGGGTAATACGCAGTATTTT. Encoded protein: CAASGTSGGNTQYF.